The clone carrying this T cell receptor beta chain was recorded at least ten times. Germline is not matched at one junction end, which may reflect a read error. These data are taken from a study of regulatory T cells in long-lasting Graves disease. Study in general: Those with persistent Graves' disease had received antithyroid drugs for over 5 years with positive TSH receptor antibodies.

Time point of the sample: persistent/refractory GD, antithyroid drugs over 5 years with positive TRAb. Extracted RNA from PBMCs served as the source of the TCR library. The germline CDR1 and CDR2 sequences are SGHRS and YFSETQ. The CDR3 has 14 residues. The TCR beta library used iRepertoire HTBI primers with Arm-PCR amplification of CDR3. Via MiXCR, TCRdb re-called the multiplex PCR reads, giving one row per CDR3 protein. The sample includes around 400,000 distinct CDR3 sequences, 20% to 30% of them seen just once. The TCR was taken from a female donor with Graves disease. Here the sequenced sample was peripheral blood mononuclear cells (PBMCs), taken when the disease was refractory, from a patient treated with antithyroid drugs. This chain uses TRBV5-1 with TRBJ1-5, with D maybe TRBD1 (5 bases). The CDR3 loop reads CASSRDGSNQPQHF. In DNA, the CDR3 is TGTGCCAGCAGCCGGGACGGGAGCAATCAGCCCCAGCATTTT.